This T cell receptor (beta chain) is from a study of blood T cell repertoires in COVID-19. Study details: Acute and convalescent COVID-19 samples came from the United States, Italy and Spain. Sources were T cells, B-cell-depleted T cells, or PBMCs; the material itself was cDNA or gDNA.

Germline values: CDR1 ENHRY, CDR2 SYGVKD. J lost 2 bases, V lost 7 bases, and 10 bases had no gene match. There are 19 residues in the CDR3. Per the original data handling: Counts of nucleated cells, estimated from reference gene primer amplification, were obtained. Profiled with immunoSEQ multiplex PCR; TCRdb holds only in-frame clones, not every one. V and J calls and clone size are copied from that table; D and trimming were computed from the DNA. This sample carries about 480,000 clones, about 89% of them seen once, and the ten largest clones take under 8.5%. One Seattle source followed patients from active infection through their disease course.

Source material: peripheral blood. The sequence came from a woman aged 45-65 years with COVID-19, enrolled during active disease. The chain couples TRBV10-3 to TRBJ2-2, with 16 nucleotides matching TRBD2. The CDR3 spells CAITKPGTSGGANTGELFF. For the CDR3, the DNA is TGTGCCATCACCAAACCCGGGACTAGCGGGGGGGCCAACACCGGGGAGCTGTTTTTT.